Listed here are 10 T cell receptor beta chains from one sample, sequenced in a study of OX40 agonist ivuxolimab in advanced cancers. TCRdb's table, derived via immunoSEQ multiplex PCR, lists solely in-frame clones and lacks some. This table has 45,000 to 60,000 clones, 80% to 95% appearing once. The sample was CD4+ or CD8+ T cells sorted from blood, taken in a trial of the OX40 agonist ivuxolimab. These TCRs come from an adult with an advanced solid tumor such as melanoma, head and neck, liver or kidney cancer.

This CDR3 is CASSPPGTAHWEQYF. The CDR3 DNA reads as TGTGCCAGCAGCCCCCCCGGGACAGCCCACTGGGAGCAGTACTTC. The genes are TRBV7-9 and TRBJ2-7; 7 bases are shared with TRBD1. Trimming cost V 5 bases and J 7 bases; bases outside gene matches: 14. CDR1 and CDR2 from the germline V gene are SEHNR and FQNEAQ (reference sequence). The CDR3 has 15 amino acids.

This rearrangement joins TRBV28 to TRBJ2-7; tentatively, D is TRBD2 (6 bases). V lost 4 bases, J lost 0 bases, and 13 bases lay in between. Per the germline V gene, CDR1 is MDHEN and CDR2 is SYDVKM. The CDR3 sequence is 15 residues long. The CDR3 DNA reads TGTGCCAGCAGTTCTCTAGCGACGATCTCCTACGAGCAGTACTTC. Residues: CASSSLATISYEQYF. The full variable domain, with the rest looked up from reference TRBV28 and TRBJ2-7, is DVKVTQSSRYLVKRTGEKVFLECVQDMDHENMFWYRQDPGLGLRLIYFSYDVKMKEKGDIPEGYSVSREKKERFSLILESASTNQTSMYLCASSSLATISYEQYFGPGTRLTVT.

The rearrangement links TRBV6-1 to TRBJ2-7; no clear D. There are 14 residues in the CDR3. CDR1 is MNHNS, CDR2 SASEGT, per germline. Deletions cut 3 bases from V and 0 bases from J, with 9 bases between. The DNA for the CDR3 is TGTGCCAGCAGTGAGATAGGTAGCTCCTACGAGCAGTACTTC. Residues: CASSEIGSSYEQYF.

This clone has only one observation. The chain combines TRBV5-1 with TRBJ2-7; D remains unclear. V was pared by 4 bases and J by 3 bases, with 17 bases between. The CDR3 consists of 15 residues. Germline V gives CDR1 SGHRS, CDR2 YFSETQ. The CDR3 nucleotides are TGCGCCAGCAGCCCGGAATATAAAGAGTTCTACGAGCAGTACTTC. It specifies CASSPEYKEFYEQYF.

CDR3 sequence reads: CASSFSQESSGNTIYF. CDR3 coding DNA: TGCGCCAGCAGCTTTTCCCAGGAGAGCTCTGGAAACACCATATATTTT. The rearrangement links TRBV5-1 to TRBJ1-3; D call uncertain. Trimming stripped 2 bases from V and 0 bases from J, with 12 bases between. There are 16 residues in the CDR3. Germline V gene sequence: CDR1 SGHRS, CDR2 YFSETQ.

A single count supports this clone. The rearrangement links TRBV10-3 to TRBJ1-1, with unresolved D. Germline CDR1 is ENHRY and CDR2 is SYGVKD. The CDR3 covers 16 residues. The V and J ends lost 2 bases and 3 bases respectively, with 16 bases between them. The CDR3 region has the DNA TGTGCCATCAGTGAGAGGTGGGAAGGTAGAGACACTGAAGCTTTCTTT. It translates to CAISERWEGRDTEAFF.

The table lists this clone with a count of one. CDR3 in amino acids: CASSQESKGGETQYF. The CDR3 DNA is TGTGCCAGCAGCCAAGAGAGTAAGGGAGGAGAGACCCAGTACTTC. The chain employs TRBV14 and TRBJ2-5, with a weak D call TRBD2 (6 bases). The germline V gene has CDR1 SGHDN and CDR2 FVKESK. The CDR3 totals 15 residues. The ends were cut back, 0 bases at V and 4 bases at J, with 12 bases in the middle.

The rearrangement uses TRBV6-4 and TRBJ2-3; D uncertain. Trimming pared 2 bases from V and 0 bases from J, leaving 3 bases between. Germline CDR1 reads MRHNA; CDR2 reads SNTAGT. This CDR3 region has 13 residues. DNA of the CDR3: TGTGCCAGCAGTGACGGGAGCACAGATACGCAGTATTTT. Its translation: CASSDGSTDTQYF.

V gene TRBV9 combines with J gene TRBJ2-1, with D perhaps TRBD2 (6 bases). The CDR3 sequence is 15 residues long. V lost 0 bases to trimming and J lost 10 bases, with 17 bases between them. From germline, CDR1 is SGDLS and CDR2 YYNGEE. The CDR3 DNA follows: TGTGCCAGCAGCGTAGATGGCGGGATCCTAGGCGAGCAGTTCTTC. Translating it yields CASSVDGGILGEQFF.

The chain links TRBV13 to TRBJ2-6, with D unclear. The CDR3 contains 12 residues. Germline lookup yields CDR1 PRHDT and CDR2 FYEKMQ (reference sequence). V gave up 4 bases and J gave up 2 bases, with 0 bases separating them. The CDR3 is CASSSGANVLTF. CDR3 nucleotide sequence: TGTGCCAGCAGCTCTGGGGCCAACGTCCTGACTTTC.